One and the same sample provided the 22 T cell receptor beta chains below, sequenced in a study of cytomegalovirus exposure and HLA in healthy donors. Vbeta (60) and Jbeta (13) primers were used in the PCR. TCRdb keeps only in-frame clones here, not all; method: immunoSEQ multiplex PCR. In the table there are more than 50,000 clones, 65% to 75% of which are singletons. The specimen sequenced was PBMCs. The origin of the receptors is a man aged 50-59 years in good health and CMV-seropositive.

This chain uses TRBV30 with TRBJ1-5; D gene ambiguous. The CDR3 runs 15 residues. The V gene lost 1 base and the J gene lost 2 bases, with 12 bases spanning the gap. Germline V gene sequence: CDR1 GTSNPN, CDR2 SVGIG (reference sequence). The CDR3 reads CAWSGAGVGNQPQHF. CDR3 coding DNA: TGTGCCTGGAGTGGGGCCGGGGTTGGCAATCAGCCCCAGCATTTT.

A single count supports this clone. The chain carries TRBV27 and TRBJ2-7; 10 bases map to TRBD2. Germline values: CDR1 MNHEY, CDR2 SMNVEV (reference sequence). Unmatched junction bases numbered 3, after V lost 2 bases and J lost 2 bases. The length of the CDR3 is 15 residues. This chain's CDR3 is CASSLGLAEPYEQYF. Here the CDR3 DNA reads TGTGCCAGCAGTTTAGGACTAGCGGAGCCCTACGAGCAGTACTTC.

The J gene is TRBJ2-7, the V gene TRBV5-6; TRBD1 matches at 12 bases. This CDR3 contains 18 residues. V was clipped by 1 base and J by 6 bases; unmatched bases: 14. Germline V gene lookup returns CDR1 SGHDT and CDR2 YYEEEE. The CDR3 DNA is TGTGCCAGCAGCTTGAGATTCCGAACCGGGACAGGGGGCGGCGAGCAGTACTTC. Protein product: CASSLRFRTGTGGGEQYF.

The V gene is TRBV6-6, the J gene TRBJ2-7, with 16 bases lining up with TRBD2. The CDR3 loop spans 15 amino acids. From germline, CDR1 is MNHNY and CDR2 SVGAGI (reference sequence). With 8 bases clipped from V and 5 bases from J, the junction kept 6 bases outside the gene matches. The CDR3 sequence is CASWGTSGGGNEQYF. The CDR3 DNA follows: TGTGCCAGCTGGGGGACTAGCGGGGGGGGCAACGAGCAGTACTTC.

Only one count was recorded for this clone. V is TRBV13 and J is TRBJ2-7; 9 nucleotides align to TRBD1. Per the germline V gene, CDR1 is PRHDT and CDR2 is FYEKMQ (reference sequence). The CDR3 is 15 residues long. The junction had 10 bases not matched to a gene; V was cut back by 8 bases and J by 2 bases. CDR3 sequence: CASGPGDRAPYEQYF. The DNA for the CDR3 is TGTGCCAGCGGGCCGGGGGACAGGGCTCCCTACGAGCAGTACTTC.

Remarks on this clone: This sample includes further DNA sequences coding for the same CDR3. The J gene is TRBJ2-3, the V gene TRBV5-4; D ambiguous. This CDR3 region has 12 residues. The germline V gene encodes CDR1 SGHNT and CDR2 YYREEE (reference sequence). Trimming shortened V by 0 bases and J by 4 bases, and 3 bases separated the two germline ends. For the CDR3, the DNA is TGTGCCAGCAGCTTGGCGTCAGATACGCAGTATTTT. Residues: CASSLASDTQYF.

The gene calls are TRBV6-5 and TRBJ1-2; D is perhaps TRBD1 (6 bases). The CDR3 contains 14 residues. V lost 2 bases, J lost 5 bases, and 12 bases lay in between. Looked up from germline, CDR1 is MNHEY and CDR2 is SVGAGI. The CDR3 DNA follows: TGTGCCAGCAGTTACAGGGAAAGGGGGTATGGCTACACCTTC. As protein: CASSYRERGYGYTF.

This clone has only a few counts. The chain employs TRBV12-1 and TRBJ1-4; TRBD1, the D gene given by the table, was not confirmed from the DNA. TRBV12-1 is designated a pseudogene. The CDR3 length is 20 residues. CDR3 region: CASSSTGTGNNPPLNEKLFF. DNA of the CDR3: TGTGCCAGCAGCTCGACCGGGACAGGGAATAACCCCCCACTTAATGAAAAACTGTTTTTT.

The chain employs TRBV7-9 and TRBJ2-5; TRBD2 might be the D (5 bases). With 2 bases removed from V and 5 bases from J, the gap between germline ends came to 12 bases. Germline assignment: CDR1 SEHNR and CDR2 FQNEAQ (reference sequence). This CDR3 has 14 residues. The CDR3 sequence: CASSLTRELETQYF. The CDR3 coding sequence is TGTGCCAGCAGCTTAACTAGAGAACTGGAGACCCAGTACTTC. The variable domain in full, completed from reference TRBV7-9 and TRBJ2-5, reads DTGVSQNPRHKITKRGQNVTFRCDPISEHNRLYWYRQTLGQGPEFLTYFQNEAQLEKSRLLSDRFSAERPKGSFSTLEIQRTEQGDSAMYLCASSLTRELETQYFGPGTRLLVL.

The V call is TRBV10-2, the J call TRBJ2-4; 7 positions agree with TRBD1. The CDR3 has 16 amino acids. Looked up from germline, CDR1 is WSHSY and CDR2 is SAAADI. After removal of 4 bases from V and 4 bases from J, the junction contained 10 bases not matched to a gene. Here the CDR3 reads CASSGYRGGGKNIQYF. DNA for the CDR3: TGCGCCAGCAGTGGGTACAGGGGTGGGGGTAAAAACATTCAGTACTTC.

The rearrangement uses TRBV6-6 and TRBJ2-7, with D perhaps TRBD2 (6 bases). The V end was cut by 7 bases, the J end by 6 bases, with 19 bases between. The CDR3 contains 14 residues. Germline lookup yields CDR1 MNHNY and CDR2 SVGAGI (reference sequence). In DNA form, the CDR3 reads TGTGCCAGCACCAACCCGGGACTCGGGACCGAGCAGTACTTC. It is translated as CASTNPGLGTEQYF.

A few counts support this clone. The rearrangement joins TRBV4-3 to TRBJ2-4; 8 bases map to TRBD1. Looked up from germline, CDR1 is LGHNA and CDR2 is YSLEER. The J segment lost 7 bases and the V segment lost 0 bases, leaving 8 bases of the junction unmatched. CDR3 length: 16 amino acids. CDR3 DNA sequence: TGCGCCAGCAGCCAAGATCGGACAGGGCTGATGAACATTCAGTACTTC. This sequence encodes CASSQDRTGLMNIQYF.

The chain employs TRBV29-1 and TRBJ2-3; 9 nucleotides line up with TRBD1. The CDR3 runs 15 residues. Germline V gene sequence: CDR1 SQVTM, CDR2 ANQGSEA. Germline trimming cut 5 bases from V and 0 bases from J; bases unmatched to any gene: 6. CDR3 in amino acids: CSVSVGTGSTDTQYF. The CDR3 DNA reads TGCAGCGTTAGTGTTGGGACAGGGAGCACAGATACGCAGTATTTT.

This chain links TRBV28 with TRBJ1-1; D is possibly TRBD1 (5 bases). The length of the CDR3 is 15 residues. The germline CDR1 and CDR2 sequences are MDHEN and SYDVKM. The V and J ends lost 2 bases and 1 base respectively, with 11 bases between them. CDR3 nucleotide sequence: TGTGCCAGCAGTTTAAGACAGACCAAGAACACTGAAGCTTTCTTT. Amino acid sequence: CASSLRQTKNTEAFF.

The J gene is TRBJ1-2, the V gene TRBV28, with unresolved D. Germline CDR1 MDHEN, CDR2 SYDVKM. This CDR3 spans 14 amino acids. V shed 4 bases and J shed 4 bases, with 13 bases lying between them. In DNA, the CDR3 is TGTGCCAGCAGTTCCTACGCAGCAGGCTATGGCTACACCTTC. Its protein is CASSSYAAGYGYTF.

This clone has only one observation. This chain links TRBV1 with TRBJ2-7; the DNA was not compared with TRBD2, the D call given in the table. TRBV1 is noted as a pseudogene. This CDR3 comprises 14 residues. The CDR3 DNA is TGCCCGCCCGATGGTCGGGAGAGTAGCGACGAGCAGTACTTC. Amino acid sequence: CPPDGRESSDEQYF.

This clone was counted only a few times. This sequence joins TRBV7-8 and TRBJ1-2, with TRBD1 identical over 10 bases. Trimming cost V 0 bases and J 7 bases; bases outside gene matches: 11. The CDR3 runs 17 residues. Germline CDR1 and CDR2: SGHVS and FQNEAQ. Written as DNA, the CDR3 is TGTGCCAGCAGCTTAGCCCCTTGGGACAGGGGATCTGGTGGCTACACCTTC. Its protein is CASSLAPWDRGSGGYTF. The full variable domain, its missing parts supplied by reference TRBV7-8 and TRBJ1-2, is GAGVSQSPRYKVAKRGQDVALRCDPISGHVSLFWYQQALGQGPEFLTYFQNEAQLDKSGLPSDRFFAERPEGSVSTLKIQRTQQEDSAVYLCASSLAPWDRGSGGYTFGSGTRLTVV.

The rearrangement joins TRBV6-5 to TRBJ1-1; D possibly corresponds to TRBD1 (6 bases). V was shortened by 9 bases and J by 0 bases, with 11 bases between the two germline ends. In germline, CDR1 is MNHEY, CDR2 SVGAGI. CDR3 length: 13 residues. Here the CDR3 DNA reads TGTGCCAGTCAGGGGTCCCTGAACACTGAAGCTTTCTTT. This translates into CASQGSLNTEAFF.

V usage is TRBV7-9 and J usage is TRBJ1-2; D is undetermined. V lost 4 bases and J lost 3, with 18 bases in between. Looked up from germline, CDR1 is SEHNR and CDR2 is FQNEAQ (reference sequence). The CDR3 is 16 amino acids. DNA for the CDR3: TGTGCCAGCAGCTCGCTAGGCCGGGAGGACCACTATGGCTACACCTTC. Its protein product is CASSSLGREDHYGYTF.

This chain links TRBV23-1 with TRBJ1-1, with 7 bases that match TRBD1. TRBV23-1 is placed among ORFs of uncertain function. This CDR3 has 15 amino acids. V lost 3 bases to trimming and J lost 3 bases; unmatched junction nucleotides: 7. The CDR3 here is CASSHRPGQHTEAFF. In DNA, the CDR3 is TGCGCCAGCAGTCATCGTCCGGGACAGCACACTGAAGCTTTCTTT.

This clone was counted only a few times. V gene TRBV6-6 combines with J gene TRBJ1-1, with D perhaps matching TRBD1 (6 bases). This CDR3 contains 14 residues. The V end was cut by 6 bases, the J end by 14 bases, with 25 bases between. CDR1 is MNHNY, CDR2 SVGAGI, per germline (reference sequence). The CDR3 spells CASSQGQFGFSRFF. The CDR3 nucleotides read TGTGCCAGCAGCCAAGGACAGTTTGGATTTTCGCGCTTCTTT.

The rearrangement joins TRBV5-4 to TRBJ2-2; D is possibly TRBD2 (5 bases). The CDR3 contains 16 residues. Trimming removed 3 bases at V and 2 bases at J, with 14 bases between. Per germline, CDR1 SGHNT and CDR2 YYREEE (reference sequence). The CDR3 coding sequence is TGTGCCAGCAGCTCCCCCTTCCGGGAAAACACCGGGGAGCTGTTTTTT. It codes for CASSSPFRENTGELFF.